This T cell receptor (beta chain) was found in a study of technical replicates of blood from a few donors. This clone was counted a few times. Data came from immunoSEQ multiplex PCR; TCRdb stores just in-frame clones and leaves some out. Of about 64,000 clones detected, 86% appear once; the ten largest clones hold approximately 5.4%. The CDR3 contains 11 residues. The sequenced material came from PBMCs. V usage is TRBV21-1 and J usage is TRBJ1-1. TRBV21-1 represents a pseudogene. This receptor was identified in a human donor in good health. Some clones in this sample may be carry-over from other donors' samples. Written as DNA, the CDR3 is TGTGCCAGCAGCAAGGAGGTTGAAGCTTTCTTT. Translating it yields CASSKEVEAFF.